This entry lists 31 T cell receptor beta chains sequenced from one sample in a study of T cell responses to AZD1222 COVID-19 vaccine. The table came from immunoSEQ multiplex PCR; TCRdb's copy has only in-frame clones and leaves some out. The sample lists some 150,000 clones; 90% to 95% were seen once. The sample consisted of peripheral blood, taken on day 0 of AZD1222 vaccination. The source is an adult in good health.

This clone was seen a single time. V is TRBV12-3 or TRBV12-4 and J is TRBJ2-3, with D perhaps matching TRBD1 (6 bases). The CDR3 loop spans 13 amino acids. Trimming left V 4 bases short and J 7 bases short, with 12 bases between. The CDR3 DNA reads as TGTGCCAGCAGTTCCTGGGGGCCACATACGCAGTATTTT. It codes for CASSSWGPHTQYF.

This rearrangement joins TRBV30 to TRBJ2-5; D may match TRBD1 or TRBD2 (6 bases each). The CDR3 is made up of 14 amino acids. Trimming shortened V by 3 bases and J by 5 bases, and 16 bases separated the two germline ends. Germline-derived CDR1 and CDR2 are GTSNPN and SVGIG (reference sequence). DNA of the CDR3: TGTGCCTGGAGGGCTGGGGGGCGAGGCGAGACCCAGTACTTC. Its protein product is CAWRAGGRGETQYF.

The chain carries TRBV6-5 and TRBJ2-1, with D possibly being TRBD2 (5 bases). The CDR3 runs 13 residues. V lost 8 bases and J 10 bases, leaving 18 bases between the germline ends. Germline lookup yields CDR1 MNHEY and CDR2 SVGAGI. The CDR3 bases are TGTGCCAGCGAGGTAGACCACCCGGGAGAGCAGTTCTTC. Translated: CASEVDHPGEQFF.

The chain combines TRBV5-1 with TRBJ1-4; D is uncertain. The CDR3 consists of 15 residues. Trimming removed 5 bases at V and 3 bases at J, with 14 bases between. The germline gives CDR1 SGHRS, CDR2 YFSETQ. CDR3 DNA: TGCGCCAGCAGGGATCGAGGGTTGGCTAATGAAAAACTGTTTTTT. Translated, it gives CASRDRGLANEKLFF.

This sequence joins TRBV7-2 and TRBJ2-7; 7 bases match TRBD1. The CDR3 totals 15 residues. Germline assignment: CDR1 SGHTA and CDR2 FQGNSA. The V gene end was trimmed by 5 bases and the J gene end by 2 bases; junction bases not matched to a gene: 9. CDR3 in DNA: TGTGCCAGCAGCCGTCGACCGGGACAGCCCTACGAGCAGTACTTC. Protein: CASSRRPGQPYEQYF.

The CDR3 is CASSRRLAGFNEQFF. CDR3 DNA: TGTGCCAGCAGTAGGAGACTAGCGGGGTTCAATGAGCAGTTCTTC. The chain has TRBV2 and TRBJ2-1; TRBD2 aligns across 11 bases. The V segment lost 5 bases and the J segment 6 bases; nucleotides outside the gene matches: 6. The CDR3 extends over 15 amino acids. Germline lookup yields CDR1 SNHLY and CDR2 FYNNEI.

This rearrangement joins TRBV4-3 to TRBJ2-7; TRBD1 is a possible D gene (6 bases). Germline V gives CDR1 LGHNA, CDR2 YSLEER. The CDR3 length is 16 residues. Trimming left V 0 bases short and J 7 bases short, with 19 bases between. CDR3 protein: CASSQEPPPPQGEQYF. The CDR3 DNA follows: TGCGCCAGCAGCCAAGAGCCCCCACCCCCACAGGGAGAGCAGTACTTC.

This chain uses TRBV10-1 with TRBJ2-3; D perhaps matches TRBD2 (5 bases). CDR1 and CDR2 (germline): WNHNN, SYGVQD (reference sequence). V lost 1 base and J lost 0, with 8 bases in between. The CDR3 extends over 15 amino acids. This CDR3 is CASSELRASTDTQYF. CDR3 in DNA: TGCGCCAGCAGTGAGTTGCGGGCTAGCACAGATACGCAGTATTTT.

This clone was recorded only once. This chain connects TRBV27 to TRBJ1-3, with D unresolved. CDR1 is MNHEY, CDR2 SMNVEV, per germline (reference sequence). V shed 7 bases and J shed 3 bases, with 10 bases lying between them. The CDR3 consists of 13 residues. In DNA form, the CDR3 reads TGTGCCAGCAAAAACGCAGGTGGAAACACCATATATTTT. Its translation: CASKNAGGNTIYF.

The chain couples TRBV3-1 (or the pseudogene TRBV3-2) to TRBJ2-5; maybe TRBD1 (7 bases). With 1 base removed from V and 7 bases from J, the gap between germline ends came to 16 bases. The CDR3 runs to 15 residues. Germline V lookup: CDR1 LGHDT, CDR2 YNNKEL (reference sequence). CDR3 sequence reads: CASSQASGGLGTQYF. The DNA of the CDR3 is TGTGCCAGCAGCCAAGCGTCAGGGGGGCTGGGGACCCAGTACTTC.

This clone appeared a few times. The genes are TRBV5-1 and TRBJ2-2; D is unclear. Per the germline V gene, CDR1 is SGHRS and CDR2 is YFSETQ. The CDR3 runs to 13 residues. Trimming cost V 4 bases and J 6 bases, with 10 bases left between them. CDR3 DNA sequence: TGCGCCAGCAGCCTGATAAACGCCGGGGAGCTGTTTTTT. Amino acid sequence: CASSLINAGELFF. Looking up the rest from reference TRBV5-1 and TRBJ2-2 gives the full variable domain: KAGVTQTPRYLIKTRGQQVTLSCSPISGHRSVSWYQQTPGQGLQFLFEYFSETQRNKGNFPGRFSGRQFSNSRSEMNVSTLELGDSALYLCASSLINAGELFFGEGSRLTVL.

The chain combines TRBV11-3 with TRBJ2-2; the match to TRBD1 covers 7 bases. With V trimmed by 5 bases and J by 0 bases, 6 bases remained unmatched. In germline, CDR1 is SGHNT, CDR2 YENEEA. The CDR3 loop spans 16 amino acids. This chain's CDR3 is CASSKDRRSNTGELFF. Here the CDR3 DNA reads TGTGCCAGCAGCAAGGACAGGAGGTCGAACACCGGGGAGCTGTTTTTT.

This chain joins TRBV9 and TRBJ2-3; D is unresolved. Per the germline V gene, CDR1 is SGDLS and CDR2 is YYNGEE. V dropped 4 bases and J dropped 4 bases, with 16 bases sitting between them. The CDR3 is 15 residues long. The DNA of the CDR3 is TGTGCCAGCAGCAAAGCTCCAATAGGGTCAGATACGCAGTATTTT. It encodes CASSKAPIGSDTQYF. The full variable domain, its missing parts supplied by reference TRBV9 and TRBJ2-3, is DSGVTQTPKHLITATGQRVTLRCSPRSGDLSVYWYQQSLDQGLQFLIQYYNGEERAKGNILERFSAQQFPDLHSELNLSSLELGDSALYFCASSKAPIGSDTQYFGPGTRLTVL.

The CDR3 DNA is TGTGCCAGCATAACTGACAATTCCAGCCCTGGAAACACCATATATTTT. Translation: CASITDNSSPGNTIYF. The V gene is TRBV2, the J gene TRBJ1-3; no clear D. The germline V and J ends were trimmed by 7 bases and 2 bases, with 18 bases remaining between them. The CDR3 loop spans 16 amino acids. The germline gives CDR1 SNHLY, CDR2 FYNNEI.

The chain combines TRBV18 with TRBJ2-1, with 11 bases fitting TRBD2. V lost 4 bases, J lost 5 bases, and 10 bases stayed unmatched. The CDR3 has 17 amino acids. The germline V gene encodes CDR1 KGHSH and CDR2 LQKENI. This CDR3 reads CASSRPLTSGAHNEQFF. The CDR3 DNA sequence: TGTGCCAGCTCACGCCCCTTGACTAGCGGGGCCCACAATGAGCAGTTCTTC.

J is TRBJ2-7 and V is TRBV7-9; D gene uncertain. Looked up from germline, CDR1 is SEHNR and CDR2 is FQNEAQ (reference sequence). Trimming pared 2 bases from V and 2 bases from J, leaving 13 bases between. There are 15 residues in the CDR3. CDR3 loop: CASSLFESAAYEQYF. CDR3 nucleotides: TGTGCCAGCAGCTTATTTGAGTCGGCCGCCTACGAGCAGTACTTC.

The J gene is TRBJ1-1, the V gene TRBV9, with D tentatively TRBD1 (6 bases). Germline V gene data show CDR1 as SGDLS and CDR2 as YYNGEE. This CDR3 is 15 amino acids long. V gave up 4 bases and J gave up 2 bases, with 15 bases separating them. Here the CDR3 reads CASSSVTGKNTEAFF. The CDR3 nucleotides are TGTGCCAGCAGCTCAGTTACAGGGAAAAACACTGAAGCTTTCTTT.

The V call is TRBV7-9, the J call TRBJ1-2; D is unclear. The CDR3 runs to 14 residues. V was shortened by 1 base and J by 6 bases, with 12 bases between the two germline ends. From germline, CDR1 is SEHNR and CDR2 FQNEAQ (reference sequence). CDR3 loop: CASSLVIQNHGYTF. The DNA for the CDR3 is TGTGCCAGCAGCTTAGTTATACAAAACCATGGCTACACCTTC.

V usage is TRBV3-1 (or the pseudogene TRBV3-2) and J usage is TRBJ2-5; possibly TRBD1 or TRBD2 for D (5 bases each). Germline V gene sequence: CDR1 LGHDT, CDR2 YNNKEL (reference sequence). The CDR3 consists of 14 residues. V gave up 0 bases and J gave up 4 bases, with 9 bases separating them. The CDR3 spells CASSQEKGTETQYF. Written as DNA, the CDR3 is TGTGCCAGCAGCCAAGAGAAGGGGACAGAGACCCAGTACTTC.

The J gene is TRBJ1-2, the V gene TRBV27; 10 bases agree with TRBD1. This CDR3 region has 14 residues. J was trimmed by 5 bases and V by 7 bases; bases with no gene match: 7. Looked up from germline, CDR1 is MNHEY and CDR2 is SMNVEV (reference sequence). Here the CDR3 DNA reads TGTGCCAGCACCAGACAGGGGGCGGGGTATGGCTACACCTTC. Its protein is CASTRQGAGYGYTF.

This clone has only one observation. This chain uses TRBV3-1 (or the pseudogene TRBV3-2) with TRBJ2-7; a possible D gene is TRBD2 (6 bases). Trimming left V 3 bases short and J 3 bases short, with 15 bases between. This CDR3 is built from 15 residues. The V gene's germline CDR1 is LGHDT and CDR2 YNNKEL (reference sequence). The CDR3 region is CASSHRGEEGYEQYF. The CDR3 DNA reads as TGTGCCAGCAGCCACCGAGGGGAGGAAGGCTACGAGCAGTACTTC.

The CDR3 DNA follows: TGTGCCAGCAGTTTTTCCGAGGCTTATGGCTACACCTTC. As protein: CASSFSEAYGYTF. The rearrangement joins TRBV12-3 or TRBV12-4 to TRBJ1-2; the D is unclear. This CDR3 is 13 amino acids long. Trimming stripped 3 bases from V and 5 bases from J, with 10 bases between.

The CDR3 region has the DNA TGTGCCAGCAGCGATCGGTTTTCCAATTCACCCCTCCACTTT. As protein: CASSDRFSNSPLHF. The gene calls are TRBV7-2 and TRBJ1-6, with no clear D. Germline values: CDR1 SGHTA, CDR2 FQGNSA. This CDR3 has 14 amino acids. V was pared by 5 bases and J by 7 bases, with 12 bases between.

This clone appeared once. The chain is built from TRBV4-2 and TRBJ1-3; TRBD1 aligns across 11 bases. The CDR3 has 16 amino acids. Trimming cost V 0 bases and J 4 bases; bases outside gene matches: 2. Germline CDR1 is LGHNA and CDR2 is YNFKEQ. The CDR3 is CASSQEGTGGGNTIYF. Written as DNA, the CDR3 is TGTGCCAGCAGCCAAGAAGGGACAGGGGGGGGAAACACCATATATTTT.

The chain uses TRBV29-1 and TRBJ1-1, with D possibly being TRBD1 (5 bases). CDR1 is SQVTM, CDR2 ANQGSEA, per germline. The CDR3 is 13 amino acids. Trimming stripped 4 bases from V and 3 bases from J, with 12 bases between. CDR3 protein: CSVGPGGDTEAFF. The CDR3 DNA reads TGCAGCGTTGGGCCCGGGGGAGACACTGAAGCTTTCTTT.

This clone was seen once. This sequence joins TRBV6-5 and TRBJ1-1, with a weak D call TRBD1 (5 bases). The V gene lost 7 bases and the J gene lost 0 bases, with 15 bases spanning the gap. The V gene's germline CDR1 is MNHEY and CDR2 SVGAGI. The CDR3 runs 15 residues. CDR3 sequence: CASNKGRQMNTEAFF. The CDR3 DNA reads TGTGCCAGCAACAAGGGGCGGCAGATGAACACTGAAGCTTTCTTT.

As to this clone: One end of the junction fails to match germline, which may point to a read error. The rearrangement joins TRBV7-8 to TRBJ2-1, with 12 bases fitting TRBD1. Looked up from germline, CDR1 is SGHVS and CDR2 is FQNEAQ. The CDR3 extends over 16 amino acids. The CDR3, as DNA: TGTGCCAACAGCCCGTCGGGACAGGGGGCTGGCAATGAGCAGTTCTTC. Protein sequence: CANSPSGQGAGNEQFF. The complete variable domain, with remaining parts taken from reference TRBV7-8 and TRBJ2-1, reads GAGVSQSPRYKVAKRGQDVALRCDPISGHVSLFWYQQALGQGPEFLTYFQNEAQLDKSGLPSDRFFAERPEGSVSTLKIQRTQQEDSAVYLCANSPSGQGAGNEQFFGPGTRLTVL.

J is TRBJ2-7 and V is TRBV5-1, with D perhaps TRBD1 (6 bases). The CDR3 has 20 residues. Trimming removed 0 bases from V and 1 base from J, with 26 bases in between. The V gene's germline CDR1 is SGHRS and CDR2 YFSETQ. This chain's CDR3 is CASSLASFRTGHRISYEQYF. CDR3 in DNA: TGCGCCAGCAGCTTGGCATCATTCCGTACGGGACATAGGATTTCCTACGAGCAGTACTTC.

CDR3 sequence: CASSTDPIEPLHF. The CDR3 nucleotides read TGTGCCAGCTCGACAGACCCAATCGAGCCCCTCCACTTT. V and J are TRBV2 and TRBJ1-6, with a weak D call TRBD1 (5 bases). V lost 8 bases, J lost 13 bases, and 18 bases lay in between. The CDR3 is 13 residues long. From germline, CDR1 is SNHLY and CDR2 FYNNEI.

The chain is built from TRBV18 and TRBJ2-7; tentative D call: TRBD2 (5 bases). The CDR3 has 13 residues. Germline V gene data show CDR1 as KGHSH and CDR2 as LQKENI. Trimming left V 5 bases short and J 5 bases short, with 13 bases between. The chain's CDR3 is CASSVRTEHEQYF. The DNA of the CDR3 is TGTGCCAGCTCAGTCAGGACTGAACACGAGCAGTACTTC.

This rearrangement joins TRBV6-6 to TRBJ2-1; TRBD1 or TRBD2 may be the D gene (5 bases each). The germline gives CDR1 MNHNY, CDR2 SVGAGI (reference sequence). Trimming cost V 2 bases and J 10 bases, with 12 bases left between them. CDR3 length equals 13 residues. CDR3 residues: CASSYPPRDEQFF. DNA of the CDR3: TGTGCCAGCAGTTACCCCCCCAGGGACGAGCAGTTCTTC.